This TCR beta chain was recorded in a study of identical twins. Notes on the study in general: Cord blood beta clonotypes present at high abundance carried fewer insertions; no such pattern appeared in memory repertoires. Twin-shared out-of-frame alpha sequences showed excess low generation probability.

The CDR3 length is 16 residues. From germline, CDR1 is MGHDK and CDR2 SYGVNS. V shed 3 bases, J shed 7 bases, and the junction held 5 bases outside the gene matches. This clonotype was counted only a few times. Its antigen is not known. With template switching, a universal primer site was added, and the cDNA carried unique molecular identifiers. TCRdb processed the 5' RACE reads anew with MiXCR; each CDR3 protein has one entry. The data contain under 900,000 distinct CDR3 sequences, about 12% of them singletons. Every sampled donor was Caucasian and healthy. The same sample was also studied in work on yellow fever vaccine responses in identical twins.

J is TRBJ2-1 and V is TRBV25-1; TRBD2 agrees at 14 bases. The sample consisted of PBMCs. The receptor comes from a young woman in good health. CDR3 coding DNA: TGTGCCAGCAGTGACCTTGGACTAGCGGGAGGAAATGAGCAGTTCTTC. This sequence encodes CASSDLGLAGGNEQFF.